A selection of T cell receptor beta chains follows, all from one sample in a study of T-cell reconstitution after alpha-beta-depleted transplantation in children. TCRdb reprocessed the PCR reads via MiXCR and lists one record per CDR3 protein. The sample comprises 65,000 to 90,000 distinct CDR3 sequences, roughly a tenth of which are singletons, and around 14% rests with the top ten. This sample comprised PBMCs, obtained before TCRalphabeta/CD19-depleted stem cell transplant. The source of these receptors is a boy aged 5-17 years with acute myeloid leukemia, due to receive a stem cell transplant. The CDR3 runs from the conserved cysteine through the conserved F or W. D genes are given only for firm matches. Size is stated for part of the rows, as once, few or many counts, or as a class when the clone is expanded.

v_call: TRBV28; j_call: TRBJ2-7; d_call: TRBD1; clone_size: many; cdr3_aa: CASSPIWTGGAYEQYF; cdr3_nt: TGTGCCAGCAGTCCCATCTGGACAGGTGGGGCCTACGAGCAGTACTTC
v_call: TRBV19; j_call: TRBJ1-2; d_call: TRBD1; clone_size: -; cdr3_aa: CASHRTGGNYGYTF; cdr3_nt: TGTGCCAGTCACCGGACAGGGGGTAACTATGGCTACACCTTC
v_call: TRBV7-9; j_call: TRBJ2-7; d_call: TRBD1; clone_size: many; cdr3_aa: CASSTDRGSYEQYF; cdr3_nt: TGTGCCAGCAGCACCGACAGGGGATCCTACGAGCAGTACTTC
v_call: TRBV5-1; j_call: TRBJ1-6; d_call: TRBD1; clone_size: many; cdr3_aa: CASSLRTGGTPLHF; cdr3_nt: TGCGCCAGCAGCTTAAGGACAGGGGGGACACCCCTCCACTTT
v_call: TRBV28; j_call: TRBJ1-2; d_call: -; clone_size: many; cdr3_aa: CASTDPGLGGYTF; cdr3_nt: TGTGCCAGCACCGATCCGGGACTCGGGGGCTACACCTTC
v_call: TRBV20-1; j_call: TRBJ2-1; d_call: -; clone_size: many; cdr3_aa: CSATDRGDEQFF; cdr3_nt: TGCAGTGCTACAGATCGGGGCGATGAGCAGTTCTTC
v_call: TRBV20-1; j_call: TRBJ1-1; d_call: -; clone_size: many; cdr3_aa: CSARDPPAFF; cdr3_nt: TGCAGTGCTAGAGATCCCCCTGCTTTCTTT
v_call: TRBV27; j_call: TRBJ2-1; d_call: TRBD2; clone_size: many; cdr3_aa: CASSLGLAGGPSFNEQFF; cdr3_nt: TGTGCCAGCAGTTTAGGACTAGCGGGAGGGCCCTCATTCAATGAGCAGTTCTTC
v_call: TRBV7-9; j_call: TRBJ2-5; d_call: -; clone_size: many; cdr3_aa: CASSLVGVETQYF; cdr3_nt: TGTGCCAGCAGCTTAGTGGGAGTGGAGACCCAGTACTTC
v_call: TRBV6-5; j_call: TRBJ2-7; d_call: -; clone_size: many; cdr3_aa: CASSSTLQAYEQYF; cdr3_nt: TGTGCCAGCAGTTCCACACTACAGGCCTACGAGCAGTACTTC
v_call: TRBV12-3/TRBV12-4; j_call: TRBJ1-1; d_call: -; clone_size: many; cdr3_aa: CASSHKPNTEAFF; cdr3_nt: TGTGCCAGCAGTCACAAACCGAACACTGAAGCTTTCTTT
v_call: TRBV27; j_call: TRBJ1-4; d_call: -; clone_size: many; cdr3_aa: CASSWFPINEKLFF; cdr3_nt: TGTGCCAGCAGTTGGTTTCCGATTAATGAAAAACTGTTTTTT
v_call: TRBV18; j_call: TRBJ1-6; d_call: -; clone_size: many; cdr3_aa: CASSPMGDPNSPLHF; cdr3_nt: TGTGCCAGCTCACCGATGGGGGATCCCAATTCACCCCTCCACTTT
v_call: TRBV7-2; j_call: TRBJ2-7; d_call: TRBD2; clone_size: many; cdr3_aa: CASSLSTSGSYEQYF; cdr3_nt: TGTGCCAGCAGCCTTTCGACTAGCGGGAGTTACGAGCAGTACTTC
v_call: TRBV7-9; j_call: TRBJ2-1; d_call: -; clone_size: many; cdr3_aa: CASRLGGSSYNEQFF; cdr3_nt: TGTGCCAGCAGGCTTGGGGGTAGCTCCTACAATGAGCAGTTCTTC
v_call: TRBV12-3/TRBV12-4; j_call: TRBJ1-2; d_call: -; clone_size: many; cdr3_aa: CASRIRKGLPSNYGYTF; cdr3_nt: TGTGCCAGCAGGATAAGGAAGGGGCTCCCTTCTAACTATGGCTACACCTTC
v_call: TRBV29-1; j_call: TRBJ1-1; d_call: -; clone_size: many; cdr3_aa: CSALTGLNTEAFF; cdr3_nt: TGCAGCGCCCTGACAGGCCTAAACACTGAAGCTTTCTTT
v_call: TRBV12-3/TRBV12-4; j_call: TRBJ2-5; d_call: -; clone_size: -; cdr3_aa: CASSSHKETQYF; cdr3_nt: TGTGCCAGCAGTAGTCACAAAGAGACCCAGTACTTC
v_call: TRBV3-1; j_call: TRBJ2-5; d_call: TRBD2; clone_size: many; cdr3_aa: CASSPTGGRALETQYF; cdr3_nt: TGTGCCAGCAGTCCAACTGGCGGGAGGGCCCTTGAGACCCAGTACTTC
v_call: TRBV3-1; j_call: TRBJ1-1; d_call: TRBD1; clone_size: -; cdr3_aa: CASSLGTGGVTEAFF; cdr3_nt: TGTGCCAGCAGTCTCGGGACAGGGGGTGTCACTGAAGCTTTCTTT
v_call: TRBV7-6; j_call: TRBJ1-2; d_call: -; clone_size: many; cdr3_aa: CASSLVGGQFTPKEGYTF; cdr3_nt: TGTGCCAGCAGCTTAGTGGGCGGCCAGTTCACCCCTAAGGAGGGCTACACCTTC
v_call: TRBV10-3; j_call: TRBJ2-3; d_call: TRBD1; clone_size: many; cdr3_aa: CAISLGQGLDTQYF; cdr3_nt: TGTGCCATCAGTCTGGGACAGGGCCTGGATACGCAGTATTTT
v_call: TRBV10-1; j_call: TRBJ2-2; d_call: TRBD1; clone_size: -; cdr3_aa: CASSEEDRESGELFF; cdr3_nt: TGCGCCAGCAGTGAGGAGGACAGGGAGTCCGGGGAGCTGTTTTTT
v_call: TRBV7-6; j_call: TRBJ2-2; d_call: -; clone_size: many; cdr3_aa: CASSLAFGRELFF; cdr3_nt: TGTGCCAGCAGCTTAGCCTTCGGCAGGGAGCTGTTTTTT
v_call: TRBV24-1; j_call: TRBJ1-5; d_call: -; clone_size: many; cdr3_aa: CATSDPSGFQPQHF; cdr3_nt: TGTGCCACCAGTGATCCTTCAGGGTTCCAGCCCCAGCATTTT
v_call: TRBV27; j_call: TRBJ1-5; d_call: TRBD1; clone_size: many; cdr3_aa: CASSRTGESQPQHF; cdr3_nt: TGTGCCAGCAGCAGGACAGGGGAAAGTCAGCCCCAGCATTTT
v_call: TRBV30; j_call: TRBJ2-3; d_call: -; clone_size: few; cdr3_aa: CAWSVGGSTDTQYF; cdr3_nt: TGTGCCTGGAGTGTTGGGGGGAGCACAGATACGCAGTATTTT
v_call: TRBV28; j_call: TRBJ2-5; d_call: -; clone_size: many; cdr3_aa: CASSFIGGQETQYF; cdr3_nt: TGTGCCAGCAGTTTCATCGGGGGCCAAGAGACCCAGTACTTC
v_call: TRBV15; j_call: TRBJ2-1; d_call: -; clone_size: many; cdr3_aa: CATSRASQRGDEQFF; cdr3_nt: TGTGCCACCAGCAGAGCGTCACAAAGGGGCGATGAGCAGTTCTTC
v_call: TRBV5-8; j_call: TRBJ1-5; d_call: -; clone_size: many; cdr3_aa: CASRRTTGSNQPQHF; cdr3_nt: TGTGCCAGCCGACGGACAACGGGTTCTAATCAGCCCCAGCATTTT
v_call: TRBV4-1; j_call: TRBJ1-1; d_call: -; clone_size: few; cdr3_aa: CASSRVEGHTEAFF; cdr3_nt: TGCGCCAGCAGCCGAGTTGAGGGGCACACTGAAGCTTTCTTT
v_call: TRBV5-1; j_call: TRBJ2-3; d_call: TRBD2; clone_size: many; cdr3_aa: CASSLGRGGVNTQYF; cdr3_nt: TGCGCCAGCAGCTTGGGTCGGGGGGGCGTAAATACGCAGTATTTT
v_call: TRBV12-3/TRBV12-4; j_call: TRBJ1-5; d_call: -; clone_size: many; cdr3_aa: CASSLTPTGNQPQHF; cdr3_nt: TGTGCCAGCAGTCTAACACCGACAGGTAACCAGCCCCAGCATTTT
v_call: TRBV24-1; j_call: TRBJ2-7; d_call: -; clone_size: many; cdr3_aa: CATSRPGAYEQYF; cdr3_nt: TGTGCCACCAGTCGCCCAGGGGCCTACGAGCAGTACTTC
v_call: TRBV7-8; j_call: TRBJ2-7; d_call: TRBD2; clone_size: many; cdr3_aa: CASSLGLAANEQYF; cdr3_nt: TGTGCCAGCAGCTTAGGACTAGCGGCCAACGAGCAGTACTTC
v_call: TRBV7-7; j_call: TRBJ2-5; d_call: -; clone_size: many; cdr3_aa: CASSSDSQETQYF; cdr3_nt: TGTGCCAGCAGCAGCGACAGCCAAGAGACCCAGTACTTC
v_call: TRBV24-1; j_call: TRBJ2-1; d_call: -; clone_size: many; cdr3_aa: CATSARVQASGRPYNEQFF; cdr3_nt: TGTGCCACCAGTGCAAGAGTACAAGCATCCGGCCGGCCGTACAATGAGCAGTTCTTC
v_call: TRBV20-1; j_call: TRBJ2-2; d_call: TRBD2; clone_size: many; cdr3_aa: CSASGGAGVGELFF; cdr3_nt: TGCAGTGCTAGCGGGGGGGCCGGTGTCGGGGAGCTGTTTTTT
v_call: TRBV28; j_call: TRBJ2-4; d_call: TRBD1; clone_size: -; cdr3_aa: CASSSKGAAAKNIQYF; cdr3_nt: TGTGCCAGCAGTTCCAAGGGGGCGGCAGCCAAAAACATTCAGTACTTC
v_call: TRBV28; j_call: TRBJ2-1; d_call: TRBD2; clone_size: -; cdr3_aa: CASSLSGLSEQFF; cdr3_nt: TGTGCCAGCAGTCTTAGCGGGCTCAGTGAGCAGTTCTTC
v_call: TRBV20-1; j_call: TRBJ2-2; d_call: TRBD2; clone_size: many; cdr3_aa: CSARTSGTGELFF; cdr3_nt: TGCAGTGCCAGGACTAGCGGCACCGGGGAGCTGTTTTTT
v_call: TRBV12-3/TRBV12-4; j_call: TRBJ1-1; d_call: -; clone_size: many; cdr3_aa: CASSSGLNTEAFF; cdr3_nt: TGTGCCAGCAGTTCGGGTTTGAACACTGAAGCTTTCTTT
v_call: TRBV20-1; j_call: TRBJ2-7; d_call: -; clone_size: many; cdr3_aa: CSAPLGAPTSYEQYF; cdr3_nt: TGCAGTGCTCCACTTGGGGCCCCGACCTCCTACGAGCAGTACTTC
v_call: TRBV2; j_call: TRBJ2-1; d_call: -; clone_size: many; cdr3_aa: CASSVWAYNEQFF; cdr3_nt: TGTGCCAGCAGTGTCTGGGCCTACAATGAGCAGTTCTTC
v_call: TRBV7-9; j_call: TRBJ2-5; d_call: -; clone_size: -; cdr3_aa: CASTRAAAETQYF; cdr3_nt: TGTGCCAGTACTAGAGCGGCCGCGGAGACCCAGTACTTC
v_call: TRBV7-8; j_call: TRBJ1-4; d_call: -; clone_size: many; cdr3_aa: CASSLRDRDEKLFF; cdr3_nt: TGTGCCAGCAGCTTACGTGACAGAGATGAAAAACTGTTTTTT
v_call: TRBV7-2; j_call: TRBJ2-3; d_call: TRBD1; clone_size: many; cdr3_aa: CASSLPTGTTDTQYF; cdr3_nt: TGTGCCAGCAGCCTCCCGACAGGGACCACAGATACGCAGTATTTT
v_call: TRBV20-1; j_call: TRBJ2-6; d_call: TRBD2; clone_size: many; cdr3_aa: CSARGSSGDLGANVLTF; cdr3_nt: TGCAGTGCTAGAGGGTCTAGCGGGGACTTGGGGGCCAACGTCCTGACTTTC
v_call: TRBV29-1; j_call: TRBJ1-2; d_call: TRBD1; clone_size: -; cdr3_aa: CSVDRDGYTF; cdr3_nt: TGCAGCGTGGACAGGGATGGCTACACCTTC